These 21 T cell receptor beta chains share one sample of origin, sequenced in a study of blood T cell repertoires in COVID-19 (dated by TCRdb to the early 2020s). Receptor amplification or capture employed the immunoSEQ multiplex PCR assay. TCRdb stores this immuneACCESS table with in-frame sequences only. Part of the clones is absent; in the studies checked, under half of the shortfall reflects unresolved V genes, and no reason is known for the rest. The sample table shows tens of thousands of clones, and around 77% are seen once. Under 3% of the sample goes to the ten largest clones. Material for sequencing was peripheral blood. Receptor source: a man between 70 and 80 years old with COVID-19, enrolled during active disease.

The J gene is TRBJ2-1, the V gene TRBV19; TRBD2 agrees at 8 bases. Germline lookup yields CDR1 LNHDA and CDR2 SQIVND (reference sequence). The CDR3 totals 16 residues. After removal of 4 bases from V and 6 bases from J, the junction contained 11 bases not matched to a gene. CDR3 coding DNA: TGTGCCAGTAGTAAAGGGGGACTAGACCTCCGCAATGAGCAGTTCTTC. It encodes CASSKGGLDLRNEQFF.

The DNA for the CDR3 is TGTGCCAGCAGCGTGCCTGTGGGGACAGGGATCACCGGGGAGCTGTTTTTT. As protein: CASSVPVGTGITGELFF. This sequence joins TRBV9 and TRBJ2-2; the match to TRBD1 covers 9 bases. Germline loops: CDR1 SGDLS, CDR2 YYNGEE. The J segment lost 4 bases and the V segment lost 2 bases, leaving 9 bases of the junction unmatched. The CDR3 is made up of 17 amino acids.

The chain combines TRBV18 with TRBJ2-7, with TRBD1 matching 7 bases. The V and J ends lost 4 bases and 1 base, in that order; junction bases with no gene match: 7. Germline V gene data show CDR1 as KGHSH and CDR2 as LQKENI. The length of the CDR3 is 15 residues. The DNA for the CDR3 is TGTGCCAGCTCACGCGGACAGGAGACATCCTACGAGCAGTACTTC. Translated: CASSRGQETSYEQYF.

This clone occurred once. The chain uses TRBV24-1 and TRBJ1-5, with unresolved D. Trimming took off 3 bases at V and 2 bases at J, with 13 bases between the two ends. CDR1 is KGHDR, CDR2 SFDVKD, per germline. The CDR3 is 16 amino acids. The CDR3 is CATSDPGEEGNQPQHF. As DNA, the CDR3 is TGTGCCACCAGTGATCCGGGAGAGGAAGGCAATCAGCCCCAGCATTTT.

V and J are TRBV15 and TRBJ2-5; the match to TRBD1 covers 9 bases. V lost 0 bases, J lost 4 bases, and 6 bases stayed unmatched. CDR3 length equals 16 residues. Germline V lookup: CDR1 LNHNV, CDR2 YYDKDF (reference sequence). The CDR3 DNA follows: TGTGCCACCAGCAGAGATGGGACAGGGATGGGAGAGACCCAGTACTTC. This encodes CATSRDGTGMGETQYF.

CDR3 nucleotides: TGTGCCAGCAGTTTGTGGCAGGTCAGCAATCAGCCCCAGCATTTT. It translates to CASSLWQVSNQPQHF. The chain carries TRBV28 and TRBJ1-5; D gene unclear. Trimming took 3 bases from V and 1 from J, leaving 10 bases between them. CDR3 length: 15 amino acids. Germline V lookup: CDR1 MDHEN, CDR2 SYDVKM.

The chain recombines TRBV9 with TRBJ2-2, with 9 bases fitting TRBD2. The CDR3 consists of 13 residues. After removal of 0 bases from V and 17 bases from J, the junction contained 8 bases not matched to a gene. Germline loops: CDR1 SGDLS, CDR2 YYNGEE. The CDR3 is CASSVVTSGRLFF. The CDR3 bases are TGTGCCAGCAGCGTAGTAACTAGCGGGCGGTTATTTTTT.

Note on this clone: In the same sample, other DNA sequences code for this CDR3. The CDR3 DNA follows: TGTGCCAGCAGCGTAGACGGGAGCAATCAGCCCCAGCATTTT. Translation: CASSVDGSNQPQHF. The V call is TRBV9, the J call TRBJ1-5, with D unclear. V lost 0 bases and J lost 1, with 5 bases in between. CDR1 SGDLS and CDR2 YYNGEE come from the germline V gene. The CDR3 sequence is 14 residues long.

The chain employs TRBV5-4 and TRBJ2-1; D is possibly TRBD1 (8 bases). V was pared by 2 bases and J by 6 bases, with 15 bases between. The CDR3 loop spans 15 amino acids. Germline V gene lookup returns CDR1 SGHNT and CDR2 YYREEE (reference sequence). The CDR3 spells CASSLWTGRGNEQFF. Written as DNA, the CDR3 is TGTGCCAGCAGCTTATGGACAGGGAGGGGCAATGAGCAGTTCTTC. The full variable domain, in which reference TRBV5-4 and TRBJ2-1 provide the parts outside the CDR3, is ETGVTQSPTHLIKTRGQQVTLRCSSQSGHNTVSWYQQALGQGPQFIFQYYREEENGRGNFPPRFSGLQFPNYSSELNVNALELDDSALYLCASSLWTGRGNEQFFGPGTRLTVL.

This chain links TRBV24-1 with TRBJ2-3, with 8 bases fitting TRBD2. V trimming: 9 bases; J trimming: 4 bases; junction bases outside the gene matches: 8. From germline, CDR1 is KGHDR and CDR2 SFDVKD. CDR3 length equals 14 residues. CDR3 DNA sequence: TGTGCCACCGCGGAGCGGGGGCGTGCAGATACGCAGTATTTT. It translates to CATAERGRADTQYF.

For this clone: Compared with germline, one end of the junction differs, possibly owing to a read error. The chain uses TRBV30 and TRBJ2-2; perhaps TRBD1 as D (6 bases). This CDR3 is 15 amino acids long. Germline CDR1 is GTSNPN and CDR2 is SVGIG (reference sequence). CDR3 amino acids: CARRGGVANTGELFF. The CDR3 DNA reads TGTGCCAGGAGAGGGGGAGTGGCGAACACCGGGGAGCTGTTTTTT.

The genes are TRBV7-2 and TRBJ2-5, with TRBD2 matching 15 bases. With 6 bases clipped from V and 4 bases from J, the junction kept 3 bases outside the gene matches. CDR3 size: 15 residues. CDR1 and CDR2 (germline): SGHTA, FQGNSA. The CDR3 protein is CASSGLAGGGETQYF. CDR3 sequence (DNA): TGTGCCAGCAGTGGACTAGCGGGAGGGGGAGAGACCCAGTACTTC.

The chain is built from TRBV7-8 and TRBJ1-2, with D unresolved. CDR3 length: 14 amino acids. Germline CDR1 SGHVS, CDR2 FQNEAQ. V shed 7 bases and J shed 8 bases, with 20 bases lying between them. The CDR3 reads CASTSRSGSIGYTF. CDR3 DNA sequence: TGTGCCAGCACCTCAAGGTCAGGCTCTATAGGCTACACCTTC.

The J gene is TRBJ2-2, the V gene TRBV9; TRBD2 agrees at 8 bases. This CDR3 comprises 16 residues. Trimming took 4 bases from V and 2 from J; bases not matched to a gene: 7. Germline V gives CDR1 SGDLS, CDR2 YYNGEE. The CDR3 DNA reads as TGTGCCAGCAGCTTTACTAGCGGACTTAACACCGGGGAGCTGTTTTTT. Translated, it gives CASSFTSGLNTGELFF.

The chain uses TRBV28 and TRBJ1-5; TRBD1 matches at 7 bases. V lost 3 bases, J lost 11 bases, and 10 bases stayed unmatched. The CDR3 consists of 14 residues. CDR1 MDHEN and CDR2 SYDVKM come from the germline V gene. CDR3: CASSLGQGVRSQHF. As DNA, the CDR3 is TGTGCCAGCAGTTTGGGCCAGGGGGTGAGGTCCCAGCATTTT.

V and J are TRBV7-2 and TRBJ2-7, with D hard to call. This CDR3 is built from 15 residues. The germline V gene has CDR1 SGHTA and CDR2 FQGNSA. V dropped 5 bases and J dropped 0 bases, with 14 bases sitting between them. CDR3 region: CASSQLPIPSYEQYF. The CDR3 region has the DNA TGTGCCAGCAGCCAACTCCCCATACCCTCCTACGAGCAGTACTTC.

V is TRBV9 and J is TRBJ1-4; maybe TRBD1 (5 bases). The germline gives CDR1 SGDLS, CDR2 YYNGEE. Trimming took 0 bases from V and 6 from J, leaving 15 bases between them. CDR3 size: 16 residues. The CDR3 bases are TGTGCCAGCAGCGTAGGGATAGGACAAGGGCATGAAAAACTGTTTTTT. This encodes CASSVGIGQGHEKLFF. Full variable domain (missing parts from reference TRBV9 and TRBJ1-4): DSGVTQTPKHLITATGQRVTLRCSPRSGDLSVYWYQQSLDQGLQFLIQYYNGEERAKGNILERFSAQQFPDLHSELNLSSLELGDSALYFCASSVGIGQGHEKLFFGSGTQLSVL.

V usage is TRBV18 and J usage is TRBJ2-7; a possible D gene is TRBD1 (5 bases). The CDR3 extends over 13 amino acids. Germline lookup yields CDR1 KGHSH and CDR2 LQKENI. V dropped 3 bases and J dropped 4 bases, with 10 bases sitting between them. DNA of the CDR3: TGTGCCAGCTCACCCCAGGGCGTTTACGAGCAGTACTTC. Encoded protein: CASSPQGVYEQYF. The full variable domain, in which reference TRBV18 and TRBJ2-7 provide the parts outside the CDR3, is NAGVMQNPRHLVRRRGQEARLRCSPMKGHSHVYWYRQLPEEGLKFMVYLQKENIIDESGMPKERFSAEFPKEGPSILRIQQVVRGDSAAYFCASSPQGVYEQYFGPGTRLTVT.

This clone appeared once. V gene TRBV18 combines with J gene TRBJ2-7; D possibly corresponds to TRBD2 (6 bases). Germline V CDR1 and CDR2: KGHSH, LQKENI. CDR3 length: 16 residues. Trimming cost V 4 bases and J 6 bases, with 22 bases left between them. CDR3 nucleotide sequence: TGTGCCAGCTCACGGGATTCTCCGGGACTTAAGGGCGAGCAGTACTTC. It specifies CASSRDSPGLKGEQYF.

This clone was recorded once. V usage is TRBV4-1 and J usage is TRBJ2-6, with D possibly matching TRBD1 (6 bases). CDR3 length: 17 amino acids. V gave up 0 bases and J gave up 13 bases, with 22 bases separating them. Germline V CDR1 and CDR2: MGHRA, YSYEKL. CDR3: CASSQEIYGQRSQVLTF. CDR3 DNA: TGCGCCAGCAGCCAAGAAATCTACGGACAGCGCTCCCAGGTCCTGACTTTC.

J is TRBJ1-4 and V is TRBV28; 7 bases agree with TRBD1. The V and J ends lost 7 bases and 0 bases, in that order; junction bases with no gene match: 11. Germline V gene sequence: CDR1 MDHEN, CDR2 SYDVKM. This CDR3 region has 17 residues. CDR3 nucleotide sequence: TGTGCCAGCACTTCCCTAGGGACAGACGCAACTAATGAAAAACTGTTTTTT. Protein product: CASTSLGTDATNEKLFF.